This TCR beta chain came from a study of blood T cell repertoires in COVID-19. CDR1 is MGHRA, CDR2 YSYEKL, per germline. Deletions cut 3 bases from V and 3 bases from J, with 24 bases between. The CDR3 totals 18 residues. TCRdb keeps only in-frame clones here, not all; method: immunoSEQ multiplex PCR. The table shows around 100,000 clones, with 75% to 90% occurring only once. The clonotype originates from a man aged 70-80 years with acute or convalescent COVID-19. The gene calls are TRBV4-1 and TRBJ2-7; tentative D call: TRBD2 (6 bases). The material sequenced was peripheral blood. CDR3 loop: CASSQSELRTRGGYEQYF. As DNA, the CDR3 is TGCGCCAGCAGCCAGTCAGAATTGAGGACCCGGGGAGGCTACGAGCAGTACTTC.